The 9 T cell receptor beta chains reported below all come from one sample, sequenced in a study of T cells in localized non-small cell lung cancer (dated by TCRdb to 2020 to 2021). Library preparation was by the immunoSEQ multiplex PCR assay. TCRdb limited this immuneACCESS table to in-frame rearrangements with V and J called. A share of clones is missing; checked studies link under half to unresolved V genes, and the rest is unexplained. Counted in this sample were more than 9,000 clones; about 73% of them appeared once. The ten largest clones represent roughly 33% of the sample. Material: peripheral blood, obtained before any cancer treatment. These receptors came from a male donor aged 60 or over with stage I lung adenocarcinoma.

V gene TRBV5-1 combines with J gene TRBJ1-1; D not resolved. Trimming removed 0 bases at V and 5 bases at J, with 17 bases between. Germline V gene sequence: CDR1 SGHRS, CDR2 YFSETQ. The CDR3 length is 16 residues. CDR3 protein: CASSLGLRVGKTEAFF. The DNA of the CDR3 is TGCGCCAGCAGCTTGGGGCTTCGGGTAGGAAAGACTGAAGCTTTCTTT.

This rearrangement joins TRBV7-6 to TRBJ2-3, with TRBD2 as a possible D gene (6 bases). CDR3 length equals 15 residues. V lost 4 bases to trimming and J lost 6 bases, with 17 bases between them. CDR1 is SGHVS, CDR2 FNYEAQ, per germline. The CDR3 DNA reads TGTGCCAGCAGCTCGGACTACCGACCGGGGGATACGCAGTATTTT. As protein: CASSSDYRPGDTQYF.

This rearrangement joins TRBV28 to TRBJ1-2; unclear D gene. The germline V gene has CDR1 MDHEN and CDR2 SYDVKM. This CDR3 contains 9 residues. Trimming removed 7 bases from V and 11 bases from J, with 8 bases in between. In DNA form, the CDR3 reads TGTGCCAGCATCGAAGGATACACCTTC. This encodes CASIEGYTF.

The chain employs TRBV5-8 and TRBJ1-3, with no clear D. CDR1 and CDR2 (germline): SGHTS, YDEGEE. The CDR3 is 13 amino acids. Trimming pared 1 base from V and 4 bases from J, leaving 6 bases between. The CDR3 DNA sequence: TGTGCCAGCAGCTTGCTTAGCGGAAACACCATATATTTT. Translating it yields CASSLLSGNTIYF.

A few counts support this clone. J is TRBJ1-1 and V is TRBV19; 8 bases match TRBD1. The germline V gene has CDR1 LNHDA and CDR2 SQIVND (reference sequence). The CDR3 consists of 14 residues. Trimming at V came to 6 bases and at J to 1 base, leaving 4 bases not matched to a gene. This CDR3 is CASSPDRGNTEAFF. Written as DNA, the CDR3 is TGTGCCAGTAGCCCTGACAGGGGGAACACTGAAGCTTTCTTT.

In its sample, this clone was seen once. The J gene is TRBJ2-3, the V gene TRBV28, with 14 nucleotides matching TRBD2. CDR1 MDHEN and CDR2 SYDVKM come from the germline V gene. The V segment lost 6 bases and the J segment 0 bases; nucleotides outside the gene matches: 5. The CDR3 length is 17 residues. CDR3 coding DNA: TGTGCCAGCAGAGGACTAGCGGGGGGCCCTAGCACAGATACGCAGTATTTT. This sequence encodes CASRGLAGGPSTDTQYF. Supplemented by reference TRBV28 and TRBJ2-3, the full variable domain reads DVKVTQSSRYLVKRTGEKVFLECVQDMDHENMFWYRQDPGLGLRLIYFSYDVKMKEKGDIPEGYSVSREKKERFSLILESASTNQTSMYLCASRGLAGGPSTDTQYFGPGTRLTVL.

This chain connects TRBV7-8 to TRBJ1-2; D perhaps matches TRBD1 (5 bases). V was clipped by 1 base and J by 8 bases, with 20 bases between them. CDR3 length: 16 residues. CDR1 and CDR2 (germline): SGHVS, FQNEAQ. The CDR3 nucleotides are TGTGCCAGCAGCTTAGAGGGGAGGGTAGGCCTTCGGGGCTACACCTTC. Translated: CASSLEGRVGLRGYTF. The variable domain in full, completed from reference TRBV7-8 and TRBJ1-2, reads GAGVSQSPRYKVAKRGQDVALRCDPISGHVSLFWYQQALGQGPEFLTYFQNEAQLDKSGLPSDRFFAERPEGSVSTLKIQRTQQEDSAVYLCASSLEGRVGLRGYTFGSGTRLTVV.

In the case of this clone: Other DNA sequences in this specimen translate into the identical CDR3. J is TRBJ1-1 and V is TRBV11-2; TRBD1 matches at 9 bases. Unmatched junction bases numbered 8, after V lost 1 base and J lost 8 bases. Looked up from germline, CDR1 is SGHAT and CDR2 is FQNNGV. This CDR3 comprises 15 residues. The CDR3 here is CASSLGYRGPTEAFF. The CDR3 bases are TGTGCCAGCAGCTTAGGGTACAGGGGGCCGACCGAAGCTTTCTTT.

The chain joins TRBV7-2 to TRBJ1-3; 7 bases align to TRBD1. V gave up 1 base and J gave up 4 bases; unmatched junction bases: 4. The CDR3 runs 15 residues. CDR1 and CDR2 from the germline V gene are SGHTA and FQGNSA. Here the CDR3 reads CASSLEGAGGNTIYF. The CDR3 DNA sequence: TGTGCCAGCAGCTTAGAGGGGGCGGGAGGAAACACCATATATTTT.